These T cell receptor beta chains were read from a single sample in a study of shared T cell receptors in the human thymus. The table came from immunoSEQ multiplex PCR; TCRdb's copy has only in-frame clones and leaves some out. The sample includes 630,000 or so clones, 80% to 90% of them seen just once. These data also featured in a second study, about human thymus T cells.

The specimen sequenced was thymocytes. All receptors derive from a boy less than two years old with a congenital heart defect. CDR3s include the opening cysteine and the closing phenylalanine or tryptophan. Each record gives: CDR3 protein, CDR3 DNA, clone size, J gene, V gene, D gene. A D gene is named only where the DNA matches it firmly. Some rows mark clone size as missing; the rest say once, few, many or name a class of expanded clone.

CSAAPGNEQFF,TGCAGTGCAGCCCCGGGTAATGAGCAGTTCTTC,-,TRBJ2-1,TRBV20-1,-
CASSQDRNSGRTYNEQFF,TGCGCCAGCAGCCAAGATCGGAATAGCGGGAGGACCTACAATGAGCAGTTCTTC,-,TRBJ2-1,TRBV4-3,TRBD2
CASSLARGTGETQYF,TGTGCCAGCAGCTTAGCAAGGGGTACGGGAGAGACCCAGTACTTC,-,TRBJ2-5,TRBV7-2,-
CASSEGSGRGCTEAFF,TGTGCCAGCAGTGAAGGGTCGGGTCGAGGGTGCACTGAAGCTTTCTTT,few,TRBJ1-1,TRBV2,-
CAWRRTSGTGELFF,TGTGCCTGGAGACGCACTAGCGGCACCGGGGAGCTGTTTTTT,-,TRBJ2-2,TRBV30,TRBD2
CASSEWTGVEYEQYF,TGTGCCAGCAGTGAATGGACAGGGGTGGAGTACGAGCAGTACTTC,-,TRBJ2-7,TRBV6-1,TRBD1
CASRPGASNQPQHF,TGCGCCAGCAGGCCTGGAGCCAGCAATCAGCCCCAGCATTTT,-,TRBJ1-5,TRBV10-2,-
CASSEARKGALRTEAFF,TGTGCCAGCAGTGAAGCGCGGAAGGGGGCGTTGAGAACTGAAGCTTTCTTT,-,TRBJ1-1,TRBV6-1,TRBD1
CASSYSETQYF,TGTGCCAGCAGTTATTCGGAGACCCAGTACTTC,few,TRBJ2-5,TRBV6-5,-
CASSVMASGHNEQFF,TGTGCCAGCAGTGTTATGGCTAGCGGGCACAATGAGCAGTTCTTC,-,TRBJ2-1,TRBV28,TRBD2